One sample yielded the 20 T cell receptor beta chains listed below, sequenced in a study of early T cells in non-severe SARS-CoV-2 infection. TCRdb independently ran MiXCR on the 5' RACE reads; one entry per CDR3 protein. The table records under 25,000 distinct CDR3 sequences, less than 5.5% of them present only once. Sequencing used whole blood. The receptor set was obtained from an adult who was a healthcare worker with PCR-confirmed SARS-CoV-2 infection or an uninfected control (not recorded which).

There are a few counts of this clonotype. V usage is TRBV7-2 and J usage is TRBJ1-3, with TRBD1 matching 8 bases. Germline lookup yields CDR1 SGHTA and CDR2 FQGNSA. The CDR3 length is 13 residues. With V trimmed by 7 bases and J by 4 bases, 3 bases remained unmatched. The CDR3 nucleotides are TGTGCCAGCACCCGACAGGGGGGAAACACCATATATTTT. Its translation is CASTRQGGNTIYF.

In this sample, this clonotype turned up many times. This sequence joins TRBV5-5 and TRBJ2-1; D gene ambiguous. This CDR3 comprises 14 residues. V lost 4 bases, J lost 2 bases, and 10 bases lay in between. CDR1 is SGHKS and CDR2 is YYEKEE in the germline V gene (reference sequence). The CDR3 nucleotides are TGTGCCAGCAGCCGAGAGGTTACCTACAATGAGCAGTTCTTC. Translating it yields CASSREVTYNEQFF.

The chain employs TRBV6-1 and TRBJ2-1, with D tentatively TRBD1 (5 bases). Trimming cost V 1 base and J 0 bases, with 10 bases left between them. Germline CDR1 MNHNS, CDR2 SASEGT. The CDR3 length is 16 residues. The CDR3 protein is CASSEGGYNSYNEQFF. The CDR3, as DNA: TGTGCCAGCAGTGAAGGGGGCTACAACTCCTACAATGAGCAGTTCTTC.

This clonotype was counted only a few times. The gene calls are TRBV19 and TRBJ2-7; 7 bases agree with TRBD1. Germline CDR1 LNHDA, CDR2 SQIVND (reference sequence). The V gene end was trimmed by 3 bases and the J gene end by 6 bases; junction bases not matched to a gene: 11. The CDR3 contains 15 residues. The CDR3 is CASSILGGLSIEQYF. CDR3 DNA: TGTGCCAGTAGTATCCTAGGGGGCCTGAGTATCGAGCAGTACTTC.

This clonotype was picked up many times. This chain joins TRBV20-1 and TRBJ1-4, with D perhaps TRBD1 (5 bases). Germline V gene data show CDR1 as DFQATT and CDR2 as SNEGSKA (reference sequence). The CDR3 sequence is 13 residues long. V gave up 0 bases and J gave up 8 bases, with 10 bases separating them. CDR3 residues: CSARDLGAEKLFF. CDR3 nucleotide sequence: TGCAGTGCTAGAGATTTAGGGGCAGAAAAACTGTTTTTT.

The table lists this clonotype with many counts. The chain has TRBV18 and TRBJ2-2, with 11 bases matching TRBD2. Germline-derived CDR1 and CDR2 are KGHSH and LQKENI. With 5 bases clipped from V and 7 bases from J, the junction kept 6 bases outside the gene matches. This CDR3 contains 15 residues. The CDR3 spells CASSAGTSGSGELFF. DNA of the CDR3: TGTGCCAGCTCAGCCGGGACTAGCGGCAGCGGGGAGCTGTTTTTT.

Many counts were recorded for this clonotype. The J gene is TRBJ1-2, the V gene TRBV7-9; 9 bases map to TRBD1. Germline V gives CDR1 SEHNR, CDR2 FQNEAQ (reference sequence). This CDR3 is built from 16 residues. J was trimmed by 8 bases and V by 5 bases; bases with no gene match: 15. The CDR3 DNA reads TGTGCCAGCAGCCCCGGCGTAGGACAGGGGAGATTGGGCTACACCTTC. This sequence encodes CASSPGVGQGRLGYTF.

By frequency in the sample, this clonotype is medium-sized. The CDR3 region is CASSSTSGGAKNIQYF. Written as DNA, the CDR3 is TGTGCCAGCAGCTCAACAAGCGGGGGAGCCAAAAACATTCAGTACTTC. J is TRBJ2-4 and V is TRBV7-2, with 8 bases aligning to TRBD2. The germline CDR1 and CDR2 sequences are SGHTA and FQGNSA. V gave up 4 bases and J gave up 0 bases; unmatched junction bases: 5. The CDR3 runs 16 residues.

At least ten counts were recorded for this clonotype. The chain is built from TRBV7-2 and TRBJ2-4; 7 nucleotides match TRBD1. V was pared by 2 bases and J by 4 bases, with 8 bases of the junction left unmatched. Germline V gene data show CDR1 as SGHTA and CDR2 as FQGNSA. CDR3 length: 16 amino acids. CDR3: CASSLNTGQLKNIQYF. CDR3 DNA: TGTGCCAGCAGCTTAAATACGGGACAGTTAAAAAACATTCAGTACTTC.

The sample holds many counts of this clonotype. The chain carries TRBV10-1 and TRBJ2-1; D is perhaps TRBD1 or TRBD2 (6 bases each). There are 16 residues in the CDR3. Deletions cut 0 bases from V and 5 bases from J, with 14 bases between. The germline CDR1 and CDR2 sequences are WNHNN and SYGVQD (reference sequence). As DNA, the CDR3 is TGCGCCAGCAGTGAGTCAGGGGGGATGCCCCACAATGAGCAGTTCTTC. Translating gives CASSESGGMPHNEQFF.

Many counts were recorded for this clonotype. The chain carries TRBV7-2 and TRBJ2-3, with no clear D. V was trimmed by 1 base and J by 6 bases, leaving 5 bases between them. CDR3 length: 12 residues. Per germline, CDR1 SGHTA and CDR2 FQGNSA. Here the CDR3 reads CASSLDSDTQYF. DNA of the CDR3: TGTGCCAGCAGCTTAGATTCCGATACGCAGTATTTT.

Many counts were recorded for this clonotype. The gene calls are TRBV14 and TRBJ2-3, with a possible D match to TRBD2 (5 bases). CDR1 is SGHDN, CDR2 FVKESK, per germline. This CDR3 spans 14 amino acids. With 3 bases removed from V and 2 bases from J, the gap between germline ends came to 9 bases. The DNA of the CDR3 is TGTGCCAGCAGCCAGGGGAGACACACAGATACGCAGTATTTT. Translating it yields CASSQGRHTDTQYF.

This clonotype is categorized as medium-sized. This rearrangement joins TRBV29-1 to TRBJ2-3; TRBD2 agrees at 8 bases. The J segment lost 15 bases and the V segment lost 4 bases, leaving 9 bases of the junction unmatched. Germline values: CDR1 SQVTM, CDR2 ANQGSEA. The length of the CDR3 is 11 residues. CDR3 coding DNA: TGCAGCGTTGGAATAGCGGGGACGAGATATTTT. Its translation is CSVGIAGTRYF.

This clonotype was seen more than once but under ten times. The J gene is TRBJ2-5, the V gene TRBV28; the D is unclear. The CDR3 consists of 15 residues. In germline, CDR1 is MDHEN, CDR2 SYDVKM. V was clipped by 2 bases and J by 6 bases, with 16 bases between them. The CDR3 DNA reads as TGTGCCAGCAGTTTAGGGAACGGGCAGCAGAAGACCCAGTACTTC. Protein: CASSLGNGQQKTQYF.

This clonotype rates as medium-sized. This chain connects TRBV19 to TRBJ2-3; possible D gene TRBD1, 5 bases. The CDR3 covers 13 residues. Germline V lookup: CDR1 LNHDA, CDR2 SQIVND (reference sequence). CDR3 sequence (DNA): TGTGCGACGACCAGGACACACACAGATACGCAGTATTTT. The encoded protein is CATTRTHTDTQYF.

This clonotype showed up many times. The CDR3 here is CASSEIQGSAVSNEKLFF. CDR3 nucleotide sequence: TGCGCCAGCAGTGAAATACAAGGGTCTGCAGTTTCTAATGAAAAACTGTTTTTT. The chain joins TRBV10-2 to TRBJ1-4; D call uncertain. The CDR3 runs 18 residues. Between the trimmed V and J ends, which lost 3 bases and 3 bases, there was a span of 20 bases. CDR1 is WSHSY, CDR2 SAAADI, per germline.

The CDR3 sequence: CASSYSIPGDPYYGYTF. CDR3 bases: TGTGCCAGCAGTTACTCGATTCCGGGGGACCCATACTATGGCTACACCTTC. The genes are TRBV6-5 and TRBJ1-2, with TRBD1 as a possible D gene (5 bases). Trimming removed 0 bases at V and 3 bases at J, with 17 bases between. The CDR3 extends over 17 amino acids. In germline, CDR1 is MNHEY, CDR2 SVGAGI.

The chain has TRBV15 and TRBJ2-3; possible D gene TRBD2, 5 bases. This CDR3 region has 17 residues. Germline V lookup: CDR1 LNHNV, CDR2 YYDKDF (reference sequence). V lost 6 bases, J lost 6 bases, and 25 bases lay in between. DNA for the CDR3: TGTGCCACCAGGGGGTTGGAGCGACTAACCCAAGGGGATACGCAGTATTTT. Residues: CATRGLERLTQGDTQYF. The full variable domain, its missing parts supplied by reference TRBV15 and TRBJ2-3, is DAMVIQNPRYQVTQFGKPVTLSCSQTLNHNVMYWYQQKSSQAPKLLFHYYDKDFNNEADTPDNFQSRRPNTSFCFLDIRSPGLGDTAMYLCATRGLERLTQGDTQYFGPGTRLTVL.

Details on this clonotype: A much bigger clone sits one base away, suggesting this may be a read error. CDR3 region: CATSGCLYYGYTF. The CDR3 DNA is TGTGCCACCAGCGGGTGTTTATACTATGGCTACACCTTC. The chain links TRBV15 to TRBJ1-2, with D unresolved. Between the trimmed V and J ends, which lost 5 bases and 3 bases, there was a span of 10 bases. From germline, CDR1 is LNHNV and CDR2 YYDKDF (reference sequence). The CDR3 covers 13 residues.

The table lists this clonotype with many counts. The rearrangement uses TRBV6-6 and TRBJ1-2; D might be TRBD1 (6 bases). The ends were cut back, 4 bases at V and 8 bases at J, with 17 bases in the middle. Germline CDR1 is MNHNY and CDR2 is SVGAGI (reference sequence). The length of the CDR3 is 14 residues. Here the CDR3 DNA reads TGTGCCAGCAGTTCGGAACGACAGGCCAGAGGCTACACCTTC. Encoded protein: CASSSERQARGYTF.